What follows are 7 T cell receptor beta chains derived from one specimen sequenced in a study of shared clonotypes between healthy human individuals. The assay was immunoSEQ multiplex PCR, and TCRdb's table has in-frame clones only and misses some. The table has around 510,000 clones, approximately 95% seen once; the top ten hold under 0.065%. Sample: naive CD4+ T cells sorted from blood. The subset denotes: CD45RA+ positively selected. These receptors were obtained from a woman in her twenties or thirties in good health.

This chain joins TRBV28 and TRBJ2-7; 8 nucleotides agree with TRBD2. Germline CDR1 is MDHEN and CDR2 is SYDVKM. The V segment lost 5 bases and the J segment 3 bases; nucleotides outside the gene matches: 12. There are 16 residues in the CDR3. The CDR3 DNA sequence: TGTGCCAGCAGTCCGAATGCCGGGACTAGTAGCTACGAGCAGTACTTC. Protein product: CASSPNAGTSSYEQYF.

The chain joins TRBV19 to TRBJ2-3; D not resolved. With 4 bases removed from V and 1 base from J, the gap between germline ends came to 15 bases. Germline V gene sequence: CDR1 LNHDA, CDR2 SQIVND (reference sequence). This CDR3 has 16 amino acids. The CDR3 DNA follows: TGTGCCAGTAGTAAAACCAGTAGGGTGGGCACAGATACGCAGTATTTT. Protein: CASSKTSRVGTDTQYF.

The CDR3 loop is CASMGAPSYEQYF. The CDR3, as DNA: TGTGCCAGCATGGGGGCGCCGTCCTACGAGCAGTACTTC. This chain connects TRBV28 to TRBJ2-7, with D possibly matching TRBD1 (6 bases). Trimming stripped 7 bases from V and 1 base from J, with 11 bases between. The CDR3 runs to 13 residues. The germline gives CDR1 MDHEN, CDR2 SYDVKM.

This clone was recorded only once. V and J are TRBV30 and TRBJ1-3; unclear D gene. Germline V gene lookup returns CDR1 GTSNPN and CDR2 SVGIG (reference sequence). V lost 0 bases to trimming and J lost 4 bases, with 7 bases between them. This CDR3 comprises 13 residues. The CDR3 here is CAWSVSAGNTIYF. CDR3 nucleotides: TGTGCCTGGAGTGTCTCAGCCGGAAACACCATATATTTT.

The V and J genes are TRBV19 and TRBJ2-5; 8 positions match TRBD1. With V trimmed by 5 bases and J by 0 bases, 8 bases remained unmatched. From germline, CDR1 is LNHDA and CDR2 SQIVND (reference sequence). This CDR3 contains 16 residues. CDR3 DNA: TGTGCCAGTAGTCGACAGGGGCCCTGGTACCAAGAGACCCAGTACTTC. It yields the protein CASSRQGPWYQETQYF. The full variable domain, completed using reference TRBV19 and TRBJ2-5, is DGGITQSPKYLFRKEGQNVTLSCEQNLNHDAMYWYRQDPGQGLRLIYYSQIVNDFQKGDIAEGYSVSREKKESFPLTVTSAQKNPTAFYLCASSRQGPWYQETQYFGPGTRLLVL.

The rearrangement uses TRBV27 and TRBJ2-2; D is unresolved. The CDR3 runs to 13 residues. Germline lookup yields CDR1 MNHEY and CDR2 SMNVEV (reference sequence). V lost 3 bases, J lost 5 bases, and 7 bases lay in between. CDR3 protein: CASSFPPTGELFF. The CDR3 DNA follows: TGTGCCAGCAGTTTCCCCCCTACCGGGGAGCTGTTTTTT.

The V call is TRBV5-1, the J call TRBJ2-7; 14 positions agree with TRBD2. Germline V CDR1 and CDR2: SGHRS, YFSETQ. The junction had 7 bases not matched to a gene; V was cut back by 4 bases and J by 4 bases. CDR3 length equals 16 residues. The CDR3 DNA follows: TGCGCCAGCAGCGGTCCGGGACTAGCGGGAGCTTACGAGCAGTACTTC. Residues: CASSGPGLAGAYEQYF.